The 29 T cell receptor beta chains below were found in one sample sequenced in a study of PD-1 blockade in mismatch repair-deficient tumors. Repertoires were generated with immunoSEQ multiplex PCR, while TCRdb's copy carries only in-frame clones and drops some. The table shows 40,000 or so clones, with 65% to 85% occurring only once. The sequenced sample was PBMCs, obtained less than 40 weeks after starting pembrolizumab. All receptors derive from an adult with mismatch repair-deficient cancer.

This sequence joins TRBV5-1 and TRBJ2-5; 8 positions match TRBD1. CDR1 is SGHRS, CDR2 YFSETQ, per germline. Trimming took 5 bases from V and 6 from J; bases not matched to a gene: 12. This CDR3 is built from 15 residues. The CDR3 region is CASRSGQGSFQTQYF. For the CDR3, the DNA is TGCGCCAGCAGAAGCGGACAGGGCAGCTTCCAGACCCAGTACTTC.

V gene TRBV5-1 combines with J gene TRBJ1-2; TRBD1 matches at 8 bases. V was pared by 2 bases and J by 0 bases, with 12 bases of the junction left unmatched. This CDR3 comprises 18 residues. The V gene's germline CDR1 is SGHRS and CDR2 YFSETQ. Here the CDR3 reads CASSLTGTGGGSNYGYTF. The CDR3 nucleotides are TGCGCCAGCAGCTTAACCGGGACAGGAGGGGGTTCTAACTATGGCTACACCTTC.

The chain couples TRBV23-1 to TRBJ2-2; no clear D gene. TRBV23-1 is an open reading frame, and its role is uncertain. The V gene lost 0 bases and the J gene lost 4 bases, with 9 bases spanning the gap. The CDR3 covers 15 residues. CDR3 loop: CASSQSARSTGELFF. Written as DNA, the CDR3 is TGCGCCAGCAGTCAATCCGCCAGGTCCACCGGGGAGCTGTTTTTT.

J is TRBJ2-3 and V is TRBV29-1, with TRBD2 as a possible D gene (7 bases). The CDR3 has 16 amino acids. Germline V gives CDR1 SQVTM, CDR2 ANQGSEA. V lost 5 bases, J lost 4 bases, and 22 bases lay in between. CDR3: CSVSGLGGRVADTQYF. CDR3 nucleotide sequence: TGCAGCGTTTCGGGATTGGGGGGGCGCGTCGCAGATACGCAGTATTTT.

The chain employs TRBV11-2 and TRBJ1-3; D is unclear. The germline V and J ends were trimmed by 6 bases and 0 bases, with 18 bases remaining between them. Germline CDR1 and CDR2: SGHAT and FQNNGV. The CDR3 runs 17 residues. CDR3 nucleotide sequence: TGTGCCAGCAGAAAAAGTGGAGGGATCAACTCTGGAAACACCATATATTTT. It yields the protein CASRKSGGINSGNTIYF.

The chain is built from TRBV18 and TRBJ1-4; D is ambiguous. This CDR3 contains 15 residues. Looked up from germline, CDR1 is KGHSH and CDR2 is LQKENI. With 3 bases removed from V and 6 bases from J, the gap between germline ends came to 14 bases. The CDR3 is CASSPRGSYDEKLFF. In DNA, the CDR3 is TGTGCCAGCTCACCCCGGGGTTCATATGATGAAAAACTGTTTTTT.

This chain links TRBV11-2 with TRBJ2-4; TRBD2 is a possible D gene (7 bases). Germline V gives CDR1 SGHAT, CDR2 FQNNGV. This CDR3 has 17 amino acids. V lost 5 bases, J lost 0 bases, and 17 bases lay in between. As DNA, the CDR3 is TGTGCCAGCAGCGACAGGAGACTAGCTTTAGCCAAAAACATTCAGTACTTC. Translated, it gives CASSDRRLALAKNIQYF.

This sequence joins TRBV5-1 and TRBJ2-6, with 7 positions matching TRBD1. The germline gives CDR1 SGHRS, CDR2 YFSETQ. The CDR3 extends over 16 amino acids. With V trimmed by 1 base and J by 2 bases, 3 bases remained unmatched. The CDR3 region is CASSLRGGTGANVLTF. In DNA, the CDR3 is TGCGCCAGCAGCTTGCGAGGGGGCACTGGGGCCAACGTCCTGACTTTC.

This clone occurred a few times. The chain uses TRBV5-5 and TRBJ2-7, with 7 bases matching TRBD1. J gave up 0 bases and V 5 bases, and 8 bases lay outside the gene matches. Per the germline V gene, CDR1 is SGHKS and CDR2 is YYEKEE (reference sequence). The CDR3 covers 15 residues. The CDR3 is CASRLGQDNSYEQYF. The CDR3 DNA is TGTGCCAGCAGACTCGGACAGGATAACTCCTACGAGCAGTACTTC. The variable domain in full, with the rest retrieved from reference TRBV5-5 and TRBJ2-7, is DAGVTQSPTHLIKTRGQQVTLRCSPISGHKSVSWYQQVLGQGPQFIFQYYEKEERGRGNFPDRFSARQFPNYSSELNVNALLLGDSALYLCASRLGQDNSYEQYFGPGTRLTVT.

Only one count was recorded for this clone. V usage is TRBV27 and J usage is TRBJ1-1; 7 nucleotides line up with TRBD1. In germline, CDR1 is MNHEY, CDR2 SMNVEV (reference sequence). J was trimmed by 5 bases and V by 2 bases; bases with no gene match: 2. The CDR3 totals 13 residues. CDR3 loop: CASSLSRGTEAFF. CDR3 coding DNA: TGTGCCAGCAGTTTAAGCAGGGGGACTGAAGCTTTCTTT.

The chain recombines TRBV11-2 with TRBJ1-5; D not certain. The V and J ends lost 0 bases and 2 bases respectively, with 8 bases between them. Germline V gene data show CDR1 as SGHAT and CDR2 as FQNNGV. CDR3 length: 15 residues. Here the CDR3 DNA reads TGTGCCAGCAGCTTAGATATAACAGGCAATCAGCCCCAGCATTTT. It is translated as CASSLDITGNQPQHF.

The chain's CDR3 is CASSPTFGGAYEQYF. The CDR3 DNA is TGTGCCAGCTCGCCAACTTTTGGGGGGGCCTACGAGCAGTACTTC. V gene TRBV18 combines with J gene TRBJ2-7; 7 bases are a match to TRBD2. Germline V gene sequence: CDR1 KGHSH, CDR2 LQKENI. CDR3 length: 15 amino acids. V dropped 6 bases and J dropped 2; count of bases not matched to a gene: 10. Full variable domain (outside the CDR3, taken from reference TRBV18 and TRBJ2-7): NAGVMQNPRHLVRRRGQEARLRCSPMKGHSHVYWYRQLPEEGLKFMVYLQKENIIDESGMPKERFSAEFPKEGPSILRIQQVVRGDSAAYFCASSPTFGGAYEQYFGPGTRLTVT.

The chain uses TRBV6-5 and TRBJ1-1; D call uncertain. Germline assignment: CDR1 MNHEY and CDR2 SVGAGI. The ends were cut back, 3 bases at V and 4 bases at J, with 15 bases in the middle. The CDR3 runs to 15 residues. For the CDR3, the DNA is TGTGCCAGCAGTTATCGTCCGGGTGGCAGCACTGAAGCTTTCTTT. The encoded protein is CASSYRPGGSTEAFF.

This chain links TRBV11-2 with TRBJ2-5; D might be TRBD2 (5 bases). The germline V gene has CDR1 SGHAT and CDR2 FQNNGV. The CDR3 spans 14 residues. Trimming cost V 5 bases and J 5 bases, with 15 bases left between them. The CDR3 loop is CASSLWIERETQYF. The CDR3 DNA follows: TGTGCCAGCAGCCTATGGATCGAGCGGGAGACCCAGTACTTC. The variable domain in full, completed from reference TRBV11-2 and TRBJ2-5, reads EAGVAQSPRYKIIEKRQSVAFWCNPISGHATLYWYQQILGQGPKLLIQFQNNGVVDDSQLPKDRFSAERLKGVDSTLKIQPAKLEDSAVYLCASSLWIERETQYFGPGTRLLVL.

This clone was seen a handful of times. V gene TRBV7-9 combines with J gene TRBJ2-1, with 9 bases lining up with TRBD2. CDR3 length equals 17 residues. The germline CDR1 and CDR2 sequences are SEHNR and FQNEAQ (reference sequence). J lost 2 bases, V lost 4 bases, and 9 bases had no gene match. CDR3 in DNA: TGTGCCAGCAGCTCCGTGAGGACTAGCGCTACCTACAATGAGCAGTTCTTC. It yields the protein CASSSVRTSATYNEQFF.

The chain is built from TRBV2 and TRBJ2-5, with D possibly matching TRBD2 (6 bases). The CDR3 sequence is 16 residues long. The V gene's germline CDR1 is SNHLY and CDR2 FYNNEI. V was trimmed by 4 bases and J by 2 bases, leaving 17 bases between them. The CDR3 spells CASSVPHLARQETQYF. CDR3 DNA sequence: TGTGCCAGCAGTGTTCCCCACCTAGCGAGGCAAGAGACCCAGTACTTC.

V is TRBV6-1 and J is TRBJ1-1, with unresolved D. This CDR3 has 14 amino acids. V dropped 4 bases and J dropped 8 bases, with 17 bases sitting between them. CDR1 is MNHNS and CDR2 is SASEGT in the germline V gene. CDR3 bases: TGTGCCAGCAGTGGGTGGCAGGCCGGCAGGGAAGCTTTCTTT. It yields the protein CASSGWQAGREAFF.

The rearrangement uses TRBV5-8 and TRBJ1-4; D is unresolved. The V end lost 4 bases, the J end lost 12 bases, and 25 bases lay between the germline ends. This CDR3 region has 16 residues. Germline loops: CDR1 SGHTS, CDR2 YDEGEE. DNA for the CDR3: TGTGCCAGCAGCATAGGTAGTCGGTGGGAGAAAAAAGAACTGTTTTTT. Its translation is CASSIGSRWEKKELFF. Variable domain in full (rest from reference TRBV5-8 and TRBJ1-4): EAGVTQSPTHLIKTRGQQATLRCSPISGHTSVYWYQQALGLGLQFLLWYDEGEERNRGNFPPRFSGRQFPNYSSELNVNALELEDSALYLCASSIGSRWEKKELFFGSGTQLSVL.

The CDR3 protein is CASSYDGARQETQYF. In DNA form, the CDR3 reads TGTGCCAGCAGTTACGATGGGGCGCGCCAAGAGACCCAGTACTTC. The V call is TRBV6-5, the J call TRBJ2-5, with D possibly matching TRBD1 (5 bases). This CDR3 spans 15 amino acids. The germline V gene has CDR1 MNHEY and CDR2 SVGAGI. Between the trimmed V and J ends, which lost 2 bases and 1 base, there was a span of 11 bases.

Concerning this clone itself: Its ends do not fully match the called genes, so a read error is possible. This chain links TRBV28 with TRBJ1-5; the match to TRBD1 covers 8 bases. Germline assignment: CDR1 MDHEN and CDR2 SYDVKM. The CDR3 runs to 15 residues. CDR3 residues: CVSRGRGKGNQPQHF. The DNA of the CDR3 is TGTGTCAGCAGGGGGCGGGGGAAGGGCAATCAGCCCCAGCATTTT.

V gene TRBV6-4 combines with J gene TRBJ2-2, with D hard to call. Germline V gene lookup returns CDR1 MRHNA and CDR2 SNTAGT. Trimming removed 8 bases at V and 7 bases at J, with 20 bases between. The CDR3 runs to 15 residues. The CDR3: CASQRSSRNYGELFF. The CDR3 DNA sequence: TGTGCCAGCCAGCGTTCTTCACGCAATTACGGGGAGCTGTTTTTT.

The chain employs TRBV30 and TRBJ1-5; possibly TRBD1 for D (6 bases). In germline, CDR1 is GTSNPN, CDR2 SVGIG (reference sequence). The CDR3 is made up of 13 amino acids. Trimming took 0 bases from V and 6 from J, leaving 9 bases between them. The CDR3 coding sequence is TGTGCCTGGAGTGTAAAAGGGGGTCAGCCCCAGCATTTT. It yields the protein CAWSVKGGQPQHF.

The chain carries TRBV19 and TRBJ2-3; 10 bases map to TRBD2. This CDR3 region has 15 residues. J lost 0 bases, V lost 9 bases, and 6 bases had no gene match. Germline values: CDR1 LNHDA, CDR2 SQIVND (reference sequence). The CDR3: CASQATSGSTDTQYF. CDR3 in DNA: TGTGCCAGCCAAGCGACTAGCGGGAGCACAGATACGCAGTATTTT.

The rearrangement joins TRBV11-3 to TRBJ2-7; 7 bases match TRBD2. CDR1 and CDR2 from the germline V gene are SGHNT and YENEEA. Trimming cost V 5 bases and J 2 bases; bases outside gene matches: 6. There are 14 residues in the CDR3. In DNA form, the CDR3 reads TGTGCCAGCAGCCCCCGTGGGAGGGCCTACGAGCAGTACTTC. Protein product: CASSPRGRAYEQYF. Based on the CDR3 plus reference TRBV11-3 and TRBJ2-7, the full variable domain is EAGVVQSPRYKIIEKKQPVAFWCNPISGHNTLYWYLQNLGQGPELLIRYENEEAVDDSQLPKDRFSAERLKGVDSTLKIQPAELGDSAVYLCASSPRGRAYEQYFGPGTRLTVT.

This chain connects TRBV19 to TRBJ2-3; D perhaps matches TRBD1 (7 bases). The CDR3 covers 15 residues. V lost 3 bases to trimming and J lost 4 bases, with 14 bases between them. Germline CDR1 is LNHDA and CDR2 is SQIVND (reference sequence). The CDR3 is CASSMGQGGPDTQYF. As DNA, the CDR3 is TGTGCCAGTAGTATGGGTCAGGGGGGTCCAGATACGCAGTATTTT.

The gene calls are TRBV11-2 and TRBJ1-1; no clear D gene. Trimming left V 1 base short and J 1 base short, with 4 bases between. This CDR3 contains 13 residues. CDR1 is SGHAT, CDR2 FQNNGV, per germline. The CDR3 bases are TGTGCCAGCAGCTTAGCCAGGAACACTGAAGCTTTCTTT. Protein: CASSLARNTEAFF.

The chain has TRBV5-1 and TRBJ2-5; D gene uncertain. Germline V gives CDR1 SGHRS, CDR2 YFSETQ. This CDR3 is 14 amino acids long. Trimming shortened V by 1 base and J by 1 base, and 8 bases separated the two germline ends. The CDR3 DNA reads TGCGCCAGCAGCTTGTTTACAGTCCAAGAGACCCAGTACTTC. Amino acid sequence: CASSLFTVQETQYF.

Only a few counts were recorded for this clone. Additional DNA sequences in this sample encode the identical CDR3. The chain carries TRBV7-9 and TRBJ2-1; perhaps TRBD1 as D (6 bases). V was clipped by 2 bases and J by 2 bases, with 10 bases between them. CDR3 length equals 15 residues. Germline CDR1 is SEHNR and CDR2 is FQNEAQ (reference sequence). CDR3 nucleotides: TGTGCCAGCAGCTTAACGCAGGGGACCTACAATGAGCAGTTCTTC. Translated, it gives CASSLTQGTYNEQFF.

The CDR3 sequence: CASSQAHNEQFF. CDR3 nucleotides: TGTGCCAGCAGCCAAGCCCACAATGAGCAGTTCTTC. J is TRBJ2-1 and V is TRBV5-4; D not certain. Between the trimmed V and J ends, which lost 4 bases and 5 bases, there was a span of 7 bases. The V gene's germline CDR1 is SGHNT and CDR2 YYREEE (reference sequence). This CDR3 spans 12 amino acids.